The subject of this entry is one T cell receptor (beta chain). As yet, its antigen is unknown. Every CD8+ subset sample held more than 250,000 flow-sorted cells, done in triplicate. This entry comes from a study of CXCR3-negative and CXCR3-positive naive CD8 T cells. General observations from the study: TRBV-TRBJ usage was alike in naive CXCR3-negative and CXCR3-positive cells but differed in memory cells. More hydrophobic TRB CDR3s occurred in CXCR3-positive than in CXCR3-negative naive cells.

The CDR3 loop spans 14 amino acids. Germline V lookup: CDR1 SGHTS, CDR2 YDEGEE. Each TRB cDNA library was prepared by 5' RACE (with UMI labels). TCRdb reanalyzed the 5' RACE reads and collapses them to one entry per CDR3 protein, without DNA. Its listing shows approximately 130,000 distinct CDR3 sequences. The sample taken for sequencing was naive CXCR3+ CD8+ T cells from blood. Noted subset: CD45RO-CCR7+CD27+CD95- naive CD8+ T cells expressing CXCR3 (TNR3+). The V gene is TRBV5-8, the J gene TRBJ2-7; TCRdb's assignment of TRBD1 cannot be checked, as there is no DNA. The sequence derives from a human donor in good health. Some clones in this sample may be carry-over from other donors' samples. CDR3 region: CASKGQGRIYEQYF.